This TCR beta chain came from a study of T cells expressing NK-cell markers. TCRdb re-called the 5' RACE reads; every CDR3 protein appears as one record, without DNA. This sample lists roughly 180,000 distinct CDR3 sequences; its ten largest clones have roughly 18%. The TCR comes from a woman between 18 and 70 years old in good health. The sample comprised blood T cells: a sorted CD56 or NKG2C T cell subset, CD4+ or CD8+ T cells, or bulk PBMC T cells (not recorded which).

The CDR3 sequence is CSVGQALFSTDTQYF. This rearrangement joins TRBV29-1 to TRBJ2-3; the D call from TCRdb, TRBD2, cannot be confirmed without DNA. The CDR3 length is 15 residues. Germline V gene sequence: CDR1 SQVTM, CDR2 ANQGSEA.